Below are 28 T cell receptor beta chains sequenced from a single sample in a study of shared clonotypes between healthy human individuals. Sequenced by immunoSEQ multiplex PCR; TCRdb stores in-frame clones only, minus some. The table lists over 2 million clones, about 90% of them singletons, with about 0.36% in the top ten. Input material: naive CD4+ T cells from PBMCs. Subset reported: CD45RA+ positively selected. All receptors come from a man aged 18 to 29 in good health. Some clones in this sample may be carry-over from other donors' samples.

V usage is TRBV28 and J usage is TRBJ2-1; 9 bases agree with TRBD1. Trimming cost V 4 bases and J 8 bases; bases outside gene matches: 9. Germline CDR1 and CDR2: MDHEN and SYDVKM. CDR3 length: 15 residues. The CDR3 here is CASSSPGTGNYEQFF. The CDR3 DNA reads TGTGCCAGCAGTTCCCCCGGGACAGGGAATTATGAGCAGTTCTTC.

This chain connects TRBV9 to TRBJ2-1; 8 bases are a match to TRBD2. Looked up from germline, CDR1 is SGDLS and CDR2 is YYNGEE. CDR3 size: 13 residues. J lost 4 bases, V lost 5 bases, and 2 bases had no gene match. The CDR3 loop is CASSSGGYNEQFF. The CDR3 DNA is TGTGCCAGCAGTTCGGGGGGGTACAATGAGCAGTTCTTC.

The V gene is TRBV7-3, the J gene TRBJ1-5; D is unclear. The CDR3 sequence is 13 residues long. Between the trimmed V and J ends, which lost 5 bases and 7 bases, there was a span of 12 bases. In germline, CDR1 is SGHTA, CDR2 FQGTGA. CDR3 DNA: TGTGCCAGCAGCGTCCGACCGGGGCAGCCCCAGCATTTT. Its translation is CASSVRPGQPQHF.

This chain links TRBV5-6 with TRBJ2-7, with D possibly TRBD1 on 7 matching bases. The germline V and J ends were trimmed by 7 bases and 4 bases, with 21 bases remaining between them. CDR1 and CDR2 from the germline V gene are SGHDT and YYEEEE. There are 15 residues in the CDR3. The CDR3 is CASWTRGESRYEQYF. Written as DNA, the CDR3 is TGTGCCAGCTGGACCAGGGGGGAGAGCCGTTACGAGCAGTACTTC.

The chain has TRBV4-3 and TRBJ1-5; D is unresolved. This CDR3 has 17 residues. Germline V lookup: CDR1 LGHNA, CDR2 YSLEER. The V and J ends lost 0 bases and 5 bases respectively, with 17 bases between them. The CDR3 loop is CASSQDPGPAPDQPQHF. The DNA of the CDR3 is TGCGCCAGCAGCCAAGATCCAGGCCCTGCCCCGGATCAGCCCCAGCATTTT.

The sample holds one count of this clone. The V gene is TRBV7-2, the J gene TRBJ1-2, with TRBD1 as a possible D gene (5 bases). The V and J ends lost 2 bases and 6 bases respectively, with 13 bases between them. The CDR3 is 14 residues long. Germline V gene sequence: CDR1 SGHTA, CDR2 FQGNSA. The CDR3 region is CASSLFQGLDGYTF. CDR3 sequence (DNA): TGTGCCAGCAGCTTATTCCAGGGACTAGATGGCTACACCTTC.

A remark on this clone: Other nucleotide sequences from this sample produce the same CDR3. This rearrangement joins TRBV7-9 to TRBJ2-2; 7 bases are shared with TRBD2. Germline CDR1 reads SEHNR; CDR2 reads FQNEAQ (reference sequence). The CDR3 extends over 14 amino acids. The ends lost 1 base at V and 6 bases at J; junction bases unmatched: 2. The CDR3 bases are TGTGCCAGCAGCTTAGTCGCGGGAGCCGGGGAGCTGTTTTTT. Amino acid sequence: CASSLVAGAGELFF. Full variable domain (rest looked up from reference TRBV7-9 and TRBJ2-2): DTGVSQNPRHKITKRGQNVTFRCDPISEHNRLYWYRQTLGQGPEFLTYFQNEAQLEKSRLLSDRFSAERPKGSFSTLEIQRTEQGDSAMYLCASSLVAGAGELFFGEGSRLTVL.

As to this clone: The same CDR3 can be traced to other DNA sequences in this sample. The V and J genes are TRBV28 and TRBJ2-7; D gene uncertain. The V end was cut by 5 bases, the J end by 7 bases, with 6 bases between. CDR1 is MDHEN, CDR2 SYDVKM, per germline. The CDR3 extends over 10 amino acids. The CDR3 DNA reads TGTGCCAGCAGTCTGAGGGAGCAGTACTTC. It codes for CASSLREQYF.

This clone was observed a single time. The gene calls are TRBV7-9 and TRBJ2-7; 8 nucleotides align to TRBD1. In germline, CDR1 is SEHNR, CDR2 FQNEAQ (reference sequence). The CDR3 runs to 14 residues. Unmatched junction bases numbered 4, after V lost 2 bases and J lost 4 bases. The CDR3 DNA reads as TGTGCCAGCAGCTTAATCGGACAGGGATACGAGCAGTACTTC. Amino acid sequence: CASSLIGQGYEQYF.

The chain combines TRBV29-1 with TRBJ2-1, with 8 bases fitting TRBD2. Per germline, CDR1 SQVTM and CDR2 ANQGSEA. This CDR3 has 15 amino acids. V lost 6 bases, J lost 3 bases, and 10 bases stayed unmatched. The CDR3 nucleotides read TGCAGCGTCAAAGGCGGGACTAGAGGCTACAATGAGCAGTTCTTC. Translation: CSVKGGTRGYNEQFF.

This clone was observed a single time. The chain is built from TRBV10-1 and TRBJ2-7; TRBD2 aligns across 8 bases. Germline-derived CDR1 and CDR2 are WNHNN and SYGVQD (reference sequence). V gave up 6 bases and J gave up 0 bases; unmatched junction bases: 4. There are 14 residues in the CDR3. CDR3 nucleotides: TGCGCCAGCAGACCCGGGACTAGCTCCTACGAGCAGTACTTC. Encoded protein: CASRPGTSSYEQYF.

The rearrangement uses TRBV6-6 and TRBJ1-5; 11 nucleotides line up with TRBD1. Germline CDR1 is MNHNY and CDR2 is SVGAGI (reference sequence). This CDR3 contains 14 residues. The V segment lost 6 bases and the J segment 6 bases; nucleotides outside the gene matches: 4. For the CDR3, the DNA is TGTGCCAGCAGGGGACAGGGGGTGGGTCAGCCCCAGCATTTT. Translating it yields CASRGQGVGQPQHF.

To note about this clone: Additional DNA sequences in this sample encode the identical CDR3. V gene TRBV30 combines with J gene TRBJ2-6, with D unresolved. The CDR3 runs to 12 residues. CDR1 and CDR2 (germline): GTSNPN, SVGIG (reference sequence). The V end lost 1 base, the J end lost 4 bases, and 2 bases lay between the germline ends. CDR3 protein: CAWSAGANVLTF. The CDR3 DNA reads TGTGCCTGGAGTGCCGGGGCCAACGTCCTGACTTTC.

The chain employs TRBV5-4 and TRBJ2-7; 9 bases are shared with TRBD2. Germline values: CDR1 SGHNT, CDR2 YYREEE (reference sequence). V lost 4 bases, J lost 4 bases, and 12 bases stayed unmatched. The CDR3 totals 16 residues. The CDR3 nucleotides are TGTGCCAGCAGCAAATCTGGGGCTAGCGGGACGTACGAGCAGTACTTC. Translation: CASSKSGASGTYEQYF.

The chain joins TRBV11-2 to TRBJ2-3; D is perhaps TRBD1 (5 bases). CDR1 SGHAT and CDR2 FQNNGV come from the germline V gene. Trimming shortened V by 5 bases and J by 0 bases, and 18 bases separated the two germline ends. This CDR3 comprises 17 residues. CDR3 amino acids: CASSLQGTPRSTDTQYF. DNA of the CDR3: TGTGCCAGCAGCCTCCAGGGCACTCCCCGAAGCACAGATACGCAGTATTTT.

This clone was seen only a few times. Other DNA sequences of this sample code for an identical CDR3. This sequence joins TRBV30 and TRBJ1-3; no clear D gene. The germline V and J ends were trimmed by 4 bases and 1 base, with 2 bases remaining between them. The CDR3 covers 11 residues. The germline gives CDR1 GTSNPN, CDR2 SVGIG (reference sequence). CDR3 sequence reads: CAWTSGNTIYF. DNA for the CDR3: TGTGCCTGGACATCTGGAAACACCATATATTTT.

The V gene is TRBV7-8, the J gene TRBJ2-7; weak D call: TRBD2 (5 bases). CDR3 length equals 14 residues. Germline lookup yields CDR1 SGHVS and CDR2 FQNEAQ. V was cut by 5 bases and J by 1 base, with 12 bases left in between. The CDR3 bases are TGTGCCAGCAGCCCCACTAGTTCTTCCTACGAGCAGTACTTC. It specifies CASSPTSSSYEQYF.

The chain has TRBV4-2 and TRBJ2-3, with 7 bases matching TRBD2. The CDR3 spans 17 residues. Trimming removed 4 bases from V and 6 bases from J; junction bases left unmatched: 16. Germline values: CDR1 LGHNA, CDR2 YNFKEQ. The CDR3 loop is CASSPSGVGGRFDTQYF. CDR3 nucleotides: TGTGCCAGCAGCCCCTCCGGGGTGGGCGGGAGATTTGATACGCAGTATTTT.

As regards this clone: In the same sample, other DNA sequences code for this CDR3. The CDR3 bases are TGCGCCAGCAGCGTTGACAGGGCCTACGAGCAGTACTTC. This translates into CASSVDRAYEQYF. The rearrangement joins TRBV5-1 to TRBJ2-7; 7 positions agree with TRBD1. Germline lookup yields CDR1 SGHRS and CDR2 YFSETQ. V lost 4 bases, J lost 2 bases, and 3 bases stayed unmatched. This CDR3 comprises 13 residues.

CDR3 sequence reads: CAWTLGPAANEQYF. The CDR3 bases are TGTGCCTGGACCCTAGGGCCAGCCGCTAACGAGCAGTACTTC. The chain combines TRBV30 with TRBJ2-7, with D unclear. V gave up 4 bases and J gave up 5 bases, with 18 bases separating them. Germline V gives CDR1 GTSNPN, CDR2 SVGIG (reference sequence). The CDR3 length is 14 residues. Combining the CDR3 with reference TRBV30 and TRBJ2-7 gives the whole variable domain SQTIHQWPATLVQPVGSPLSLECTVEGTSNPNLYWYRQAAGRGLQLLFYSVGIGQISSEVPQNLSASRPQDRQFILSSKKLLLSDSGFYLCAWTLGPAANEQYFGPGTRLTVT.

In DNA, the CDR3 is TGTGCCGCGGGACTGACGCTTTTTCGGAACGAGCAGTACTTC. Its protein is CAAGLTLFRNEQYF. This sequence joins TRBV2 and TRBJ2-7; D is possibly TRBD2 (6 bases). The CDR3 spans 14 residues. Between the trimmed V and J ends, which lost 11 bases and 5 bases, there was a span of 22 bases. Germline V gives CDR1 SNHLY, CDR2 FYNNEI.

This clone was seen only once. V usage is TRBV2 and J usage is TRBJ1-2; 11 bases are shared with TRBD1. After removal of 6 bases from V and 6 bases from J, the junction contained 0 bases not matched to a gene. Germline loops: CDR1 SNHLY, CDR2 FYNNEI. CDR3 size: 12 residues. The CDR3 spells CASRDRGHGYTF. DNA for the CDR3: TGTGCCAGCAGGGACAGGGGGCATGGCTACACCTTC.

This chain links TRBV15 with TRBJ1-5; D gene ambiguous. V was pared by 0 bases and J by 8 bases, with 5 bases between. Germline-derived CDR1 and CDR2 are LNHNV and YYDKDF (reference sequence). The CDR3 is 12 residues long. CDR3 nucleotide sequence: TGTGCCACCAGCAGAGATCTGAAGCCCCAGCATTTT. It is translated as CATSRDLKPQHF.

The rearrangement uses TRBV19 and TRBJ2-5; 8 positions match TRBD2. The germline CDR1 and CDR2 sequences are LNHDA and SQIVND (reference sequence). The trim removed 5 bases at V and 3 bases at J, leaving 8 bases unmatched. The CDR3 totals 15 residues. The CDR3 DNA reads as TGTGCCAGTAGTGATCAGAGCGGGAGTGAAGAGACCCAGTACTTC. This sequence encodes CASSDQSGSEETQYF. The full variable domain, its missing parts supplied by reference TRBV19 and TRBJ2-5, is DGGITQSPKYLFRKEGQNVTLSCEQNLNHDAMYWYRQDPGQGLRLIYYSQIVNDFQKGDIAEGYSVSREKKESFPLTVTSAQKNPTAFYLCASSDQSGSEETQYFGPGTRLLVL.

The V and J genes are TRBV7-9 and TRBJ1-6; the D gene is possibly TRBD1 (5 bases). V shed 6 bases and J shed 11 bases, with 20 bases lying between them. The V gene's germline CDR1 is SEHNR and CDR2 FQNEAQ (reference sequence). The CDR3 has 15 amino acids. The CDR3 region has the DNA TGTGCCAGCAGTCAAAGGGACGTTGGGAGCGCACCCCTCCACTTT. Translated, it gives CASSQRDVGSAPLHF.

In regard to this clone: Within the sample, other DNA sequences also encode this same CDR3. The V gene is TRBV7-2, the J gene TRBJ2-3, with D hard to call. Trimming left V 6 bases short and J 2 bases short, with 6 bases between. Germline V gene sequence: CDR1 SGHTA, CDR2 FQGNSA. The CDR3 is 12 residues long. CDR3 in amino acids: CASSTYTDTQYF. CDR3 in DNA: TGTGCCAGCAGTACCTACACAGATACGCAGTATTTT.

The chain carries TRBV7-2 and TRBJ1-1; D remains ambiguous. V lost 6 bases and J 5 bases, leaving 13 bases between the germline ends. This CDR3 spans 13 amino acids. Germline V gives CDR1 SGHTA, CDR2 FQGNSA. The DNA of the CDR3 is TGTGCCAGCAGGATACAGAGGGCAACTGAAGCTTTCTTT. It is translated as CASRIQRATEAFF.

This chain links TRBV29-1 with TRBJ2-1; D ambiguous. Trimming shortened V by 1 base and J by 4 bases, and 8 bases separated the two germline ends. This CDR3 has 13 amino acids. In germline, CDR1 is SQVTM, CDR2 ANQGSEA. In nucleotides, the CDR3 is TGCAGCGTTGAAGTTATACATTACAATGAGCAGTTCTTC. Its translation is CSVEVIHYNEQFF.